The sequence of this TCR beta chain was determined in a study of response to subunit inactivated influenza vaccine. Findings and caveats of the study: Each seasonal influenza vaccination recruits few new T cells, the authors suggested.

In its sample, this clonotype was seen many times. The antigen is not known. Per the germline V gene, CDR1 is KGHSH and CDR2 is LQKENI. V dropped 3 bases and J dropped 4 bases, with 6 bases sitting between them. The CDR3 has 12 amino acids. TCRdb ran MiXCR on the RT-PCR reads and lists one entry per CDR3 protein. The table records 550,000 to 650,000 distinct CDR3 sequences, roughly 10% of them present only once. The TCR sequence derives from a man aged 50-60 years who received an inactivated influenza vaccine. The sample here was PBMCs from blood, taken on the day of vaccination. The V gene is TRBV18, the J gene TRBJ2-5; D not certain. CDR3 in DNA: TGTGCCAGCTCACCGATCCGAGAGACCCAGTACTTC. It translates to CASSPIRETQYF.